A selection of T cell receptor beta chains follows, all from one sample in a study of blood T cell repertoires in COVID-19. Sequencing was performed with immunoSEQ multiplex PCR; in TCRdb, only in-frame clones are kept and a portion is missing. The table records a few hundred thousand clones, approximately 91% of them present only once. The sample consisted of PBMCs or T cells enriched from blood (not recorded which). Source of these receptors: a woman in her 30s who had recovered from COVID-19. CDR3s include the opening cysteine and the closing phenylalanine or tryptophan. A D gene is named only where the DNA matches it firmly. Clone sizes are given selectively: once, few, many, or a class where the clone is expanded.

v_gene: TRBV11-1; abundance: .; d_gene: TRBD1; j_gene: TRBJ1-2; CDR3aa: CASSYTGTGGGYTF; CDR3nt: TGTGCCAGCAGCTACACCGGGACAGGAGGTGGCTACACCTTC
v_gene: TRBV5-5; abundance: .; d_gene: .; j_gene: TRBJ2-2; CDR3aa: CASSYGGTVNFGELFF; CDR3nt: TGTGCCAGCAGCTATGGCGGGACAGTAAATTTCGGGGAGCTGTTTTTT
v_gene: TRBV30; abundance: .; d_gene: .; j_gene: TRBJ1-3; CDR3aa: CAWSVDLGGNTIYF; CDR3nt: TGTGCCTGGAGTGTGGACTTGGGCGGAAACACCATATATTTT
v_gene: TRBV4-3; abundance: .; d_gene: TRBD1; j_gene: TRBJ2-7; CDR3aa: CASSQTRDRRYYEQYF; CDR3nt: TGCGCCAGCAGCCAAACCCGGGACAGGCGTTACTACGAGCAGTACTTC
v_gene: TRBV19; abundance: .; d_gene: .; j_gene: TRBJ2-6; CDR3aa: CASSSRGRGSSGANVLTF; CDR3nt: TGTGCCAGTAGTAGCAGGGGGCGGGGGAGCTCTGGGGCCAACGTCCTGACTTTC
v_gene: TRBV2; abundance: once; d_gene: .; j_gene: TRBJ1-1; CDR3aa: CASSATRQNTEAFF; CDR3nt: TGTGCCAGCAGTGCGACCCGACAGAACACTGAAGCTTTCTTT
v_gene: TRBV27; abundance: .; d_gene: .; j_gene: TRBJ1-5; CDR3aa: CASRQAHSNQPQHF; CDR3nt: TGTGCCAGCAGACAGGCTCATAGCAATCAGCCCCAGCATTTT
v_gene: TRBV2; abundance: .; d_gene: TRBD1; j_gene: TRBJ2-1; CDR3aa: CASRAGQGVLNEQFF; CDR3nt: TGTGCCAGCAGAGCGGGACAGGGGGTCCTGAATGAGCAGTTCTTC
v_gene: TRBV19; abundance: few; d_gene: .; j_gene: TRBJ1-5; CDR3aa: CASSIRQLSDQPQHF; CDR3nt: TGTGCCAGTAGTATCCGACAGTTGAGCGATCAGCCCCAGCATTTT
v_gene: TRBV7-9; abundance: .; d_gene: .; j_gene: TRBJ2-6; CDR3aa: CASSLLRSSGANVLTF; CDR3nt: TGTGCCAGCAGCCTACTAAGGTCCTCTGGGGCCAACGTCCTGACTTTC
v_gene: TRBV9; abundance: .; d_gene: .; j_gene: TRBJ1-3; CDR3aa: CASSVKTGTGNTIYF; CDR3nt: TGTGCCAGCAGCGTAAAAACAGGGACTGGAAACACCATATATTTT
v_gene: TRBV7-3; abundance: .; d_gene: .; j_gene: TRBJ2-3; CDR3aa: CASSLSYTDTQYF; CDR3nt: TGTGCCAGCAGCTTATCCTACACAGATACGCAGTATTTT
v_gene: TRBV19; abundance: .; d_gene: TRBD1; j_gene: TRBJ1-5; CDR3aa: CASSIYPRGTGNNQPQHF; CDR3nt: TGTGCCAGTAGTATATACCCCCGTGGGACAGGAAATAATCAGCCCCAGCATTTT
v_gene: TRBV27; abundance: .; d_gene: TRBD2; j_gene: TRBJ2-1; CDR3aa: CASRRGGLYNEQFF; CDR3nt: TGTGCCAGCAGACGGGGGGGCCTTTACAATGAGCAGTTCTTC
v_gene: TRBV5-1; abundance: .; d_gene: .; j_gene: TRBJ1-3; CDR3aa: CASSLIGTQVGNTIYF; CDR3nt: TGCGCCAGCAGCTTAATTGGGACTCAGGTCGGAAACACCATATATTTT
v_gene: TRBV10-2; abundance: .; d_gene: .; j_gene: TRBJ1-5; CDR3aa: CASSELGGGGDQPQHF; CDR3nt: TGCGCCAGCAGTGAGTTGGGGGGGGGAGGTGATCAGCCCCAGCATTTT
v_gene: TRBV5-6; abundance: .; d_gene: .; j_gene: TRBJ1-1; CDR3aa: CASSLGQDTEAFF; CDR3nt: TGTGCCAGCAGCTTGGGACAAGACACTGAAGCTTTCTTT